This T cell receptor beta chain was identified in a study of blood T cell repertoires in COVID-19. Turning to the study itself: There were acute and convalescent COVID-19 samples, and they came from the United States, Italy and Spain.

TCRdb's copy holds only in-frame clones and misses some; the assay was immunoSEQ multiplex PCR. This table holds hundreds of thousands of clones, about 88% found once. This CDR3 comprises 16 residues. The receptor was isolated from a human donor in a cohort sampled during active COVID-19. The sample consisted of peripheral blood. V usage is TRBV21-1 and J usage is TRBJ2-1; no DNA check was done on the table's D call, TRBD2. TRBV21-1 is marked as a pseudogene. CDR3 bases: TGTGCCAGCAGCAAAGCGCGGCGGGGACGTACCCATGAGCAGTTCTTC. The encoded protein is CASSKARRGRTHEQFF.